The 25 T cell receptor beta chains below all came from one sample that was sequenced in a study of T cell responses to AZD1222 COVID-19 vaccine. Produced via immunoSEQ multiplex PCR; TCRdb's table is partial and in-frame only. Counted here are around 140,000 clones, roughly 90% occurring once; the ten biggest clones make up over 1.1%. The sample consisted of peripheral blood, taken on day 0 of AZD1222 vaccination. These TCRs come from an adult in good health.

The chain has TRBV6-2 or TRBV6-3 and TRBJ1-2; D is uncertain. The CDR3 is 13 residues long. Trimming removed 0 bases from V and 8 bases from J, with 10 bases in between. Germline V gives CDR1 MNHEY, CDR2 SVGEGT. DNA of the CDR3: TGTGCCAGCAGTTACTCGATACGGGGAGGCTACACCTTC. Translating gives CASSYSIRGGYTF.

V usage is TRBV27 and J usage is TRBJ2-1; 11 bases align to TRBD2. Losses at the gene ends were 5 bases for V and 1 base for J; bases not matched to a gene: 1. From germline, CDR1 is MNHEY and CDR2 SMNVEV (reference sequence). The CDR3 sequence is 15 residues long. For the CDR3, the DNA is TGTGCCAGCAGTGGGACTAGCGGATCCTACAATGAGCAGTTCTTC. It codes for CASSGTSGSYNEQFF.

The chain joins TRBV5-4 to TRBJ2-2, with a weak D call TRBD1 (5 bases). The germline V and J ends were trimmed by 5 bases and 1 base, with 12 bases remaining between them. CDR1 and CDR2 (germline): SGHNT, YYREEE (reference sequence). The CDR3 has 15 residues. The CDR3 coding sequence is TGTGCCAGCAGTCGACCTCAGGGGAACACCGGGGAGCTGTTTTTT. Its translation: CASSRPQGNTGELFF.

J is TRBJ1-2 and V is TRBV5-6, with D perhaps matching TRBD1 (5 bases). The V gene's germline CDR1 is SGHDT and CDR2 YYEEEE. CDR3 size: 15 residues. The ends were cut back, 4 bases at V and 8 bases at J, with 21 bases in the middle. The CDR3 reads CASSRVETVGRGYTF. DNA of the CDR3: TGTGCCAGCAGCCGGGTGGAGACAGTCGGCCGGGGCTACACCTTC.

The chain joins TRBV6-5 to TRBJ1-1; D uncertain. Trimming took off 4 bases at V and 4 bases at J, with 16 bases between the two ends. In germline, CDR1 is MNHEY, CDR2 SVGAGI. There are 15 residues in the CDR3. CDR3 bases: TGTGCCAGCAGTTCCTCCGAGGGAAGGGCCACTGAAGCTTTCTTT. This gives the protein CASSSSEGRATEAFF.

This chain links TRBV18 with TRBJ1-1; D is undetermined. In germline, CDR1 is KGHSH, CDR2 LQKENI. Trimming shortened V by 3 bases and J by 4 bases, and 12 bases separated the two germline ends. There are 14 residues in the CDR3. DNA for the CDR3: TGTGCCAGCTCACCCGACTTAGGTTCCACTGAAGCTTTCTTT. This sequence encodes CASSPDLGSTEAFF.

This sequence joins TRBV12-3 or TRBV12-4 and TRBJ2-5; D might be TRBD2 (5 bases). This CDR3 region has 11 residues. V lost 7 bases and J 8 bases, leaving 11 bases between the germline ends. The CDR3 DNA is TGTGCCAGCAAGTACGGGAACACCCAGTACTTC. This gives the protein CASKYGNTQYF.

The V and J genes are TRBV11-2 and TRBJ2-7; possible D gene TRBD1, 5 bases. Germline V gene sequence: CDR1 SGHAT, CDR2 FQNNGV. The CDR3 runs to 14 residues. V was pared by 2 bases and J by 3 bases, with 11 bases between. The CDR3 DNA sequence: TGTGCCAGCAGCTTACTCAGGGTTGGCTACGAGCAGTACTTC. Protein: CASSLLRVGYEQYF.

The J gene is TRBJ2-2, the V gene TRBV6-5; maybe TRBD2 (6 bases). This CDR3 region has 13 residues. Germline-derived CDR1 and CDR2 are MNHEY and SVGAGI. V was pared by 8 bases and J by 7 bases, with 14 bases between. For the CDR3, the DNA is TGTGCCAGCGAGGAGGGTTTGGGCGGGGAGCTGTTTTTT. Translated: CASEEGLGGELFF.

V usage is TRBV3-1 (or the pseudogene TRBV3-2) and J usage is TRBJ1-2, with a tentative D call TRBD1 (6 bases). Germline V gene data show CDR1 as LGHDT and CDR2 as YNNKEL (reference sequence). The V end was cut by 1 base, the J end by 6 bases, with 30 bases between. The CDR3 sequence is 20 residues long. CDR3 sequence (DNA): TGTGCCAGCAGCCAAGTGGTCCAGGTCGGCAGGGGCCCGGCGAACGATGGCTACACCTTC. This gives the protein CASSQVVQVGRGPANDGYTF.

This CDR3 is CASSLGGQGNTEAFF. DNA of the CDR3: TGTGCCAGCAGCTTGGGGGGGCAGGGGAACACTGAAGCTTTCTTT. This chain uses TRBV11-3 with TRBJ1-1, with D perhaps TRBD1 (6 bases). The CDR3 extends over 15 amino acids. The V gene lost 3 bases and the J gene lost 1 base, with 12 bases spanning the gap. Germline CDR1 and CDR2: SGHNT and YENEEA.

DNA for the CDR3: TGTGCCAGCAGCCCGGGTTTGGACACTGAAGCTTTCTTT. As protein: CASSPGLDTEAFF. The gene calls are TRBV11-3 and TRBJ1-1; no definite D call. Germline V gene data show CDR1 as SGHNT and CDR2 as YENEEA. CDR3 size: 13 residues. Trimming stripped 5 bases from V and 3 bases from J, with 10 bases between.

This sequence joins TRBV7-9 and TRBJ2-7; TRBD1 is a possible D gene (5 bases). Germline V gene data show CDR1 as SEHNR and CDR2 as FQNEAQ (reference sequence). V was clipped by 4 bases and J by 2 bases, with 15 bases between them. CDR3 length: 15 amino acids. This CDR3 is CASSSKQDPTYEQYF. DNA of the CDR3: TGTGCCAGCAGCTCGAAACAGGATCCCACCTACGAGCAGTACTTC.

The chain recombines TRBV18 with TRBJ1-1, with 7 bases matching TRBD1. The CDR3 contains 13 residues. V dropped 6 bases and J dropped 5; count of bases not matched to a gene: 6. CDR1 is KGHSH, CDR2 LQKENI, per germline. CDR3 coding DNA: TGTGCCAGCTCGTCAGGGGGTCTAACTGAAGCTTTCTTT. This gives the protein CASSSGGLTEAFF.

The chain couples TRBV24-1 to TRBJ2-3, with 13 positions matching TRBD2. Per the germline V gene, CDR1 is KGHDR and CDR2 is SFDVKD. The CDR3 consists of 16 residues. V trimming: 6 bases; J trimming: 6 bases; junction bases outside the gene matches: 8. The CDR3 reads CATSRHGTSGMDTQYF. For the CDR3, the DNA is TGTGCCACCAGTCGCCACGGGACTAGCGGGATGGATACGCAGTATTTT.

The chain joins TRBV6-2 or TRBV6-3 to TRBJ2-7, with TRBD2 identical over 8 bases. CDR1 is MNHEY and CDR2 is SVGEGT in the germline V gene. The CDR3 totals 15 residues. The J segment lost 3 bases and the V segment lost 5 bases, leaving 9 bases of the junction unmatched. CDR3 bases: TGTGCCAGCAGTCCGCGGGGGGTTCCCTTCTACGAGCAGTACTTC. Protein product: CASSPRGVPFYEQYF.

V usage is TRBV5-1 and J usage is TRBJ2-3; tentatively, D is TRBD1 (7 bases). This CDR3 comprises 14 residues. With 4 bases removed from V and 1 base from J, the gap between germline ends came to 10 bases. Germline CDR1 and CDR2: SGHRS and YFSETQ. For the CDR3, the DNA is TGCGCCAGCAGCGGAGGGACAGGCACAGATACGCAGTATTTT. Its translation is CASSGGTGTDTQYF.

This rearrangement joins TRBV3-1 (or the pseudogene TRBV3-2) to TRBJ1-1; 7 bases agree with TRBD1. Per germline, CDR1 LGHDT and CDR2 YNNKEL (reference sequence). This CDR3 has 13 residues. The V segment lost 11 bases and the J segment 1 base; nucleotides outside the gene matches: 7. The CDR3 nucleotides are TGTGCCTCTCATACAGGGGCGAACACTGAAGCTTTCTTT. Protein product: CASHTGANTEAFF.

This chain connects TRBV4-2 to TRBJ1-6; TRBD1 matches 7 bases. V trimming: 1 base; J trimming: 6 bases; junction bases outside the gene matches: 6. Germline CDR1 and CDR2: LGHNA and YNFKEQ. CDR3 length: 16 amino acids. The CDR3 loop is CASSQGIQGVNSPLHF. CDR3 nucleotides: TGTGCCAGCAGCCAAGGAATCCAGGGGGTTAATTCACCCCTCCACTTT.

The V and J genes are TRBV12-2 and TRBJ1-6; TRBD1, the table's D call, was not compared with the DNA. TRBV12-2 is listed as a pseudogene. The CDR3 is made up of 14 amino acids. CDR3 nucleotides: TGTGCAAGTCGCTTGGGGACAGCGAATTCACCCCTCCACTTT. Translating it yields CASRLGTANSPLHF.

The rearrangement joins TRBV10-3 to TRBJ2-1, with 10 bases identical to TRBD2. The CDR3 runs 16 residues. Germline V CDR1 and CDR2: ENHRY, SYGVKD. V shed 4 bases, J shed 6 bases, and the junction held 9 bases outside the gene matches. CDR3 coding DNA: TGTGCCATCAGTGCCGGAGCGGGAGGGCTGGCCAATGAGCAGTTCTTC. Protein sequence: CAISAGAGGLANEQFF.

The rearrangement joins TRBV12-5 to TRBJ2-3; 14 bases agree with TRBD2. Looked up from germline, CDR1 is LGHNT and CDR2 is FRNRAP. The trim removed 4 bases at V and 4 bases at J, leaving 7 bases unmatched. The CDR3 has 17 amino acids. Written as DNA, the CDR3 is TGTGCTAGTGGTTGGGGCGGGACTAGCGGGAGAGCAGATACGCAGTATTTT. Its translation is CASGWGGTSGRADTQYF.

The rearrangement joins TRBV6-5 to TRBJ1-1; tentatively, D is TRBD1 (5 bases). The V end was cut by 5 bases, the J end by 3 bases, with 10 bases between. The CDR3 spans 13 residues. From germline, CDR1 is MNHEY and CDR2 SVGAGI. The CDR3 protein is CASSLGVYTEAFF. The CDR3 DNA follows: TGTGCCAGCAGTCTGGGGGTGTACACTGAAGCTTTCTTT.

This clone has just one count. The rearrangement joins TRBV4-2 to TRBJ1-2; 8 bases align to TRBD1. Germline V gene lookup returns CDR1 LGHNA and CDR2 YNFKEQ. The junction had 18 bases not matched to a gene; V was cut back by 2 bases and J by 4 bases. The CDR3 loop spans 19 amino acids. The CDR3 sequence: CASSQHGPRTGPMSYGYTF. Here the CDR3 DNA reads TGTGCCAGCAGCCAACACGGGCCCCGGACAGGGCCTATGAGCTATGGCTACACCTTC.

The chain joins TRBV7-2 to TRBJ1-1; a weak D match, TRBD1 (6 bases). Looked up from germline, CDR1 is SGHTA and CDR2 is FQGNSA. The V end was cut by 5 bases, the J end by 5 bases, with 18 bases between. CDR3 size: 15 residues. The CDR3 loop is CASSPGTTGGTEAFF. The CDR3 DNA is TGTGCCAGCAGCCCGGGCACGACAGGTGGAACTGAAGCTTTCTTT.